This T cell receptor (beta chain) emerged from a study of Ad26.COV2.S vaccination and SARS-CoV-2 variants. Across the study: Intramuscularly, Ad26.COV2.S was given either once or twice, 56 days apart. Study-wide findings and caveats: Vaccinees displayed broader spike-specific TCR repertoires than placebo recipients.

This clone was detected a few times. Its specificity is unknown. Treatment indicated: 15 to 20 received Ad26.COV2.S at low or high dose, single or two shots; 5 received placebo; per-sample allocation not given. Sampling took place 63 days after the first vaccine or placebo injection. V lost 6 bases and J 5 bases, leaving 19 bases between the germline ends. The germline V gene has CDR1 MDHEN and CDR2 SYDVKM. The CDR3 runs 15 residues. Profiled with immunoSEQ multiplex PCR; TCRdb holds only in-frame clones, not every one. This table holds over 400,000 clones, 85% to 90% found once. The rearrangement links TRBV28 to TRBJ2-5, with D uncertain. Here the sequenced sample was peripheral blood, taken in a trial of Ad26.COV2.S vaccine versus placebo. The origin of this receptor is a person aged 18-65 years who received the Ad26.COV2.S COVID-19 vaccine or a placebo. In DNA form, the CDR3 reads TGTGCCAGCAGCGCCACCCCCTATTCTCGGGAGACCCAGTACTTC. Translation: CASSATPYSRETQYF.